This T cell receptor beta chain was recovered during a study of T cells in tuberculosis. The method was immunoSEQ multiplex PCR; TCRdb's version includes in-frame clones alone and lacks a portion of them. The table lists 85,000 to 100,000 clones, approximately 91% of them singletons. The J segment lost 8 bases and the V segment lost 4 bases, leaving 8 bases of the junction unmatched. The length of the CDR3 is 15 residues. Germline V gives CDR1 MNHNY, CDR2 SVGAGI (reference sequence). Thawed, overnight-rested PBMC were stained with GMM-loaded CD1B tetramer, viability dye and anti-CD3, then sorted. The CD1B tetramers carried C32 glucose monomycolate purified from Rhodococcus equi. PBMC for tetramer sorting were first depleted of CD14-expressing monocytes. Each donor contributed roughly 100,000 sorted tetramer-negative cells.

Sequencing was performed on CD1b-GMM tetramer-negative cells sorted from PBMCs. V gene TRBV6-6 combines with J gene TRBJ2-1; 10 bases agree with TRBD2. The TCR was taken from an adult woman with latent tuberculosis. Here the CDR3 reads CASSSIAGGGYEQFF. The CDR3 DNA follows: TGTGCCAGCAGTTCTATAGCGGGGGGAGGGTATGAGCAGTTCTTC.